The entry that follows covers one T cell receptor (beta chain) sequence. These data originate in a study of T cell changes during pregnancy in multiple sclerosis. The method was immunoSEQ multiplex PCR; TCRdb's version includes in-frame clones alone and lacks a portion of them. The table records under 65,000 clones, about 91% of them present only once. V was trimmed by 4 bases and J by 0 bases, leaving 14 bases between them. CDR3 length: 16 residues. Per germline, CDR1 SGHDT and CDR2 YYEEEE. The chain uses TRBV5-6 and TRBJ2-4, with D possibly matching TRBD1 (6 bases). This sequence was found in a female donor in good health, enrolled as a control in a pregnancy study. The source was peripheral blood, collected after pregnancy. The CDR3 nucleotides read TGTGCCAGCAGCGAAACAGGGTTGCTAGCCAAAAACATTCAGTACTTC. As protein: CASSETGLLAKNIQYF.